This is a list of T cell receptor beta chains from one sample in a study of T-cell memory formation after mild COVID-19. Each CDR3 protein is one row after TCRdb ran MiXCR on the 5' RACE reads. The profile shows around 200,000 distinct CDR3 sequences, around 18% of them singletons. Sequencing was done on a sample of PBMCs or a T cell subset sorted from them (not recorded which). The receptors here all came from a man between 18 and 35 years old who had mild COVID-19 (a few samples of this study predate the infection). Cell type and time point are not known. Both conserved end residues are part of each CDR3. The order of the fields is clone size, D gene, J gene, V gene, CDR3 protein, CDR3 DNA. The D gene is left open where the match is weak. Some rows mark clone size as missing; the rest say once, few, many or name a class of expanded clone.

clone size: -; D gene: TRBD1; J gene: TRBJ2-7; V gene: TRBV29-1; CDR3 protein: CSVERTGAGAYEQYF; CDR3 DNA: TGCAGCGTTGAAAGGACAGGGGCAGGCGCCTACGAGCAGTACTTC
clone size: few; D gene: -; J gene: TRBJ1-1; V gene: TRBV6-5; CDR3 protein: CASRSGGASATEAFF; CDR3 DNA: TGTGCCAGCAGATCCGGGGGCGCCTCGGCCACTGAAGCTTTCTTT
clone size: few; D gene: TRBD1; J gene: TRBJ1-4; V gene: TRBV4-3; CDR3 protein: CASSRRQGVVEKLFF; CDR3 DNA: TGCGCCAGCAGCCGCCGACAGGGGGTTGTGGAAAAACTGTTTTTT
clone size: few; D gene: -; J gene: TRBJ1-2; V gene: TRBV20-1; CDR3 protein: CSARDWGPNYGYTF; CDR3 DNA: TGCAGTGCTAGAGATTGGGGTCCTAACTATGGCTACACCTTC
clone size: -; D gene: -; J gene: TRBJ2-3; V gene: TRBV7-2; CDR3 protein: CASSLQSQPDTQYF; CDR3 DNA: TGTGCCAGCAGCTTACAATCTCAGCCAGATACGCAGTATTTT
clone size: few; D gene: -; J gene: TRBJ2-2; V gene: TRBV7-2; CDR3 protein: CASSLERPGELFF; CDR3 DNA: TGTGCCAGCAGCTTAGAACGCCCCGGGGAGCTGTTTTTT
clone size: -; D gene: -; J gene: TRBJ1-2; V gene: TRBV28; CDR3 protein: CASRETGYGYTF; CDR3 DNA: TGTGCCAGCAGAGAAACAGGGTATGGCTACACCTTC
clone size: few; D gene: TRBD1; J gene: TRBJ1-1; V gene: TRBV10-2; CDR3 protein: CASSGQGGNTEAFF; CDR3 DNA: TGCGCCAGCAGCGGACAGGGGGGGAACACTGAAGCTTTCTTT
clone size: few; D gene: -; J gene: TRBJ2-2; V gene: TRBV7-2; CDR3 protein: CASSLATRTGELFF; CDR3 DNA: TGTGCCAGCAGCTTAGCGACTAGAACCGGGGAGCTGTTTTTT
clone size: few; D gene: TRBD1; J gene: TRBJ2-3; V gene: TRBV18; CDR3 protein: CASSPQGASTDTQYF; CDR3 DNA: TGTGCCAGCTCACCACAGGGGGCAAGCACAGATACGCAGTATTTT
clone size: -; D gene: TRBD2; J gene: TRBJ2-1; V gene: TRBV6-2/TRBV6-3; CDR3 protein: CASSAPHEAVLAGVQFF; CDR3 DNA: TGTGCCAGCAGTGCCCCCCACGAGGCCGTTCTAGCGGGGGTGCAGTTCTTC
clone size: -; D gene: -; J gene: TRBJ1-1; V gene: TRBV5-1; CDR3 protein: CASSFQPLNTEAFF; CDR3 DNA: TGCGCCAGCAGCTTTCAGCCCTTGAACACTGAAGCTTTCTTT
clone size: many; D gene: -; J gene: TRBJ2-5; V gene: TRBV5-1; CDR3 protein: CASSLRGEETQYF; CDR3 DNA: TGCGCCAGCAGCTTGAGAGGGGAAGAGACCCAGTACTTC
clone size: -; D gene: -; J gene: TRBJ2-5; V gene: TRBV7-2; CDR3 protein: CASSPAGAKEETQYF; CDR3 DNA: TGTGCCAGCAGCCCCGCAGGGGCTAAGGAAGAGACCCAGTACTTC
clone size: few; D gene: -; J gene: TRBJ2-5; V gene: TRBV20-1; CDR3 protein: CSASGNRETQYF; CDR3 DNA: TGCAGTGCTAGCGGGAACCGGGAGACCCAGTACTTC
clone size: -; D gene: -; J gene: TRBJ2-7; V gene: TRBV6-5; CDR3 protein: CASSYSGSETYEQYF; CDR3 DNA: TGTGCCAGCAGTTACTCGGGTTCTGAAACCTACGAGCAGTACTTC
clone size: -; D gene: TRBD1; J gene: TRBJ2-1; V gene: TRBV5-4; CDR3 protein: CASSLDRAKYNEQFF; CDR3 DNA: TGTGCCAGCAGTTTGGACAGGGCTAAATACAATGAGCAGTTCTTC
clone size: -; D gene: -; J gene: TRBJ1-1; V gene: TRBV29-1; CDR3 protein: CSVVRGGVNTEAFF; CDR3 DNA: TGCAGCGTTGTAAGAGGGGGGGTGAACACTGAAGCTTTCTTT
clone size: few; D gene: -; J gene: TRBJ2-1; V gene: TRBV20-1; CDR3 protein: CSADRRLNEQFF; CDR3 DNA: TGCAGTGCGGACCGACGGCTCAATGAGCAGTTCTTC
clone size: few; D gene: -; J gene: TRBJ2-7; V gene: TRBV5-6; CDR3 protein: CASSLVRAGNYEQYF; CDR3 DNA: TGTGCCAGCAGCTTGGTGCGTGCGGGGAACTACGAGCAGTACTTC
clone size: -; D gene: -; J gene: TRBJ1-2; V gene: TRBV7-3; CDR3 protein: CASSPAVGDYLYGYTF; CDR3 DNA: TGTGCCAGCAGCCCCGCAGTGGGGGACTACCTCTATGGCTACACCTTC
clone size: -; D gene: TRBD2; J gene: TRBJ2-1; V gene: TRBV6-5; CDR3 protein: CASRTRRGGVNEQFF; CDR3 DNA: TGTGCCAGCAGAACGAGGCGGGGGGGCGTCAATGAGCAGTTCTTC
clone size: -; D gene: -; J gene: TRBJ2-5; V gene: TRBV18; CDR3 protein: CASSPREGQETQYF; CDR3 DNA: TGTGCCAGCTCACCACGAGAAGGGCAAGAGACCCAGTACTTC
clone size: -; D gene: -; J gene: TRBJ1-3; V gene: TRBV7-2; CDR3 protein: CASSPLGVSGNTIYF; CDR3 DNA: TGTGCCAGCAGTCCACTCGGCGTCTCTGGAAACACCATATATTTT
clone size: -; D gene: -; J gene: TRBJ2-3; V gene: TRBV4-2; CDR3 protein: CASSQRRAGRTDTQYF; CDR3 DNA: TGTGCCAGCAGCCAGCGTCGAGCGGGCCGTACAGATACGCAGTATTTT
clone size: -; D gene: -; J gene: TRBJ1-6; V gene: TRBV12-3/TRBV12-4; CDR3 protein: CASSLLDSPLHF; CDR3 DNA: TGTGCCAGCAGTTTACTGGATTCACCCCTCCACTTT
clone size: -; D gene: -; J gene: TRBJ1-4; V gene: TRBV12-3/TRBV12-4; CDR3 protein: CASSLTGSRVGKLFF; CDR3 DNA: TGTGCCAGCAGTCTAACAGGGTCGCGGGTCGGAAAACTGTTTTTT
clone size: once; D gene: -; J gene: TRBJ2-4; V gene: TRBV5-6; CDR3 protein: CASSAGAAKNIQYF; CDR3 DNA: TGTGCCAGCAGCGCCGGGGCGGCCAAAAACATTCAGTACTTC
clone size: -; D gene: TRBD1; J gene: TRBJ1-5; V gene: TRBV20-1; CDR3 protein: CSANRDRGNSNQPQHF; CDR3 DNA: TGCAGTGCCAACCGGGACAGGGGAAATAGCAATCAGCCCCAGCATTTT
clone size: -; D gene: -; J gene: TRBJ1-1; V gene: TRBV6-5; CDR3 protein: CAALRIGGAGTEAFF; CDR3 DNA: TGTGCCGCCCTCCGCATCGGGGGCGCCGGCACTGAAGCTTTCTTT
clone size: -; D gene: -; J gene: TRBJ1-1; V gene: TRBV6-6; CDR3 protein: CASGYSEAFF; CDR3 DNA: TGTGCCAGCGGGTACAGTGAAGCTTTCTTT
clone size: -; D gene: -; J gene: TRBJ2-3; V gene: TRBV24-1; CDR3 protein: CATSVPGGDTQYF; CDR3 DNA: TGTGCCACCAGTGTGCCGGGCGGTGATACGCAGTATTTT
clone size: -; D gene: -; J gene: TRBJ1-6; V gene: TRBV3-1; CDR3 protein: CASSQRQNVSPLHF; CDR3 DNA: TGTGCCAGCAGCCAAAGGCAAAATGTCTCACCCCTCCACTTT
clone size: -; D gene: -; J gene: TRBJ2-3; V gene: TRBV6-5; CDR3 protein: CASSYSYDTDTQYF; CDR3 DNA: TGTGCCAGCAGTTACTCGTACGACACAGATACGCAGTATTTT
clone size: -; D gene: TRBD1; J gene: TRBJ2-7; V gene: TRBV7-9; CDR3 protein: CARTGKGAYEQYF; CDR3 DNA: TGTGCCAGGACAGGGAAGGGGGCTTACGAGCAGTACTTC
clone size: -; D gene: -; J gene: TRBJ1-4; V gene: TRBV7-2; CDR3 protein: CASSFNRPEKLFF; CDR3 DNA: TGTGCCAGCAGCTTTAACAGGCCCGAAAAACTGTTTTTT
clone size: -; D gene: -; J gene: TRBJ2-6; V gene: TRBV3-1; CDR3 protein: CASASGANVLTF; CDR3 DNA: TGTGCCAGTGCTTCTGGGGCCAACGTCCTGACTTTC